This TCR beta chain comes out of a study of T-cell memory formation after mild COVID-19. Study information: The two donors had largely donor-specific TCR clusters. Notes on the study in general: CD4+ contracting clones were mainly CM and EM; CD8+ ones, EMRA. While clones contracting from day 15 to 85 were balanced between CD4 and CD8, later expanders leaned CD4+.

This clonotype has only a few counts. Antigen: not known. Sample barcodes and UMIs were carried by the TCR alpha and TCR beta cDNA libraries that 5'RACE generated with constant-segment primers. In TCRdb, the 5' RACE reads were re-called with MiXCR into one record per CDR3 protein. This sample has 85,000 to 130,000 distinct CDR3 sequences, with roughly 11% found just once. The trim removed 5 bases at V and 6 bases at J, leaving 7 bases unmatched. Germline CDR1 is SGHAT and CDR2 is FQNNGV. This CDR3 is 15 amino acids long. Input material: PBMCs or a T cell subset sorted from them (not recorded which). The source is a young man who had mild COVID-19 (a few samples of this study predate the infection). Cell type and time point are not known. The rearrangement joins TRBV11-2 to TRBJ2-3, with TRBD2 identical over 11 bases. The CDR3 spells CASSPSSGGADTQYF. CDR3 in DNA: TGTGCCAGCAGCCCCAGTAGCGGGGGGGCGGATACGCAGTATTTT.